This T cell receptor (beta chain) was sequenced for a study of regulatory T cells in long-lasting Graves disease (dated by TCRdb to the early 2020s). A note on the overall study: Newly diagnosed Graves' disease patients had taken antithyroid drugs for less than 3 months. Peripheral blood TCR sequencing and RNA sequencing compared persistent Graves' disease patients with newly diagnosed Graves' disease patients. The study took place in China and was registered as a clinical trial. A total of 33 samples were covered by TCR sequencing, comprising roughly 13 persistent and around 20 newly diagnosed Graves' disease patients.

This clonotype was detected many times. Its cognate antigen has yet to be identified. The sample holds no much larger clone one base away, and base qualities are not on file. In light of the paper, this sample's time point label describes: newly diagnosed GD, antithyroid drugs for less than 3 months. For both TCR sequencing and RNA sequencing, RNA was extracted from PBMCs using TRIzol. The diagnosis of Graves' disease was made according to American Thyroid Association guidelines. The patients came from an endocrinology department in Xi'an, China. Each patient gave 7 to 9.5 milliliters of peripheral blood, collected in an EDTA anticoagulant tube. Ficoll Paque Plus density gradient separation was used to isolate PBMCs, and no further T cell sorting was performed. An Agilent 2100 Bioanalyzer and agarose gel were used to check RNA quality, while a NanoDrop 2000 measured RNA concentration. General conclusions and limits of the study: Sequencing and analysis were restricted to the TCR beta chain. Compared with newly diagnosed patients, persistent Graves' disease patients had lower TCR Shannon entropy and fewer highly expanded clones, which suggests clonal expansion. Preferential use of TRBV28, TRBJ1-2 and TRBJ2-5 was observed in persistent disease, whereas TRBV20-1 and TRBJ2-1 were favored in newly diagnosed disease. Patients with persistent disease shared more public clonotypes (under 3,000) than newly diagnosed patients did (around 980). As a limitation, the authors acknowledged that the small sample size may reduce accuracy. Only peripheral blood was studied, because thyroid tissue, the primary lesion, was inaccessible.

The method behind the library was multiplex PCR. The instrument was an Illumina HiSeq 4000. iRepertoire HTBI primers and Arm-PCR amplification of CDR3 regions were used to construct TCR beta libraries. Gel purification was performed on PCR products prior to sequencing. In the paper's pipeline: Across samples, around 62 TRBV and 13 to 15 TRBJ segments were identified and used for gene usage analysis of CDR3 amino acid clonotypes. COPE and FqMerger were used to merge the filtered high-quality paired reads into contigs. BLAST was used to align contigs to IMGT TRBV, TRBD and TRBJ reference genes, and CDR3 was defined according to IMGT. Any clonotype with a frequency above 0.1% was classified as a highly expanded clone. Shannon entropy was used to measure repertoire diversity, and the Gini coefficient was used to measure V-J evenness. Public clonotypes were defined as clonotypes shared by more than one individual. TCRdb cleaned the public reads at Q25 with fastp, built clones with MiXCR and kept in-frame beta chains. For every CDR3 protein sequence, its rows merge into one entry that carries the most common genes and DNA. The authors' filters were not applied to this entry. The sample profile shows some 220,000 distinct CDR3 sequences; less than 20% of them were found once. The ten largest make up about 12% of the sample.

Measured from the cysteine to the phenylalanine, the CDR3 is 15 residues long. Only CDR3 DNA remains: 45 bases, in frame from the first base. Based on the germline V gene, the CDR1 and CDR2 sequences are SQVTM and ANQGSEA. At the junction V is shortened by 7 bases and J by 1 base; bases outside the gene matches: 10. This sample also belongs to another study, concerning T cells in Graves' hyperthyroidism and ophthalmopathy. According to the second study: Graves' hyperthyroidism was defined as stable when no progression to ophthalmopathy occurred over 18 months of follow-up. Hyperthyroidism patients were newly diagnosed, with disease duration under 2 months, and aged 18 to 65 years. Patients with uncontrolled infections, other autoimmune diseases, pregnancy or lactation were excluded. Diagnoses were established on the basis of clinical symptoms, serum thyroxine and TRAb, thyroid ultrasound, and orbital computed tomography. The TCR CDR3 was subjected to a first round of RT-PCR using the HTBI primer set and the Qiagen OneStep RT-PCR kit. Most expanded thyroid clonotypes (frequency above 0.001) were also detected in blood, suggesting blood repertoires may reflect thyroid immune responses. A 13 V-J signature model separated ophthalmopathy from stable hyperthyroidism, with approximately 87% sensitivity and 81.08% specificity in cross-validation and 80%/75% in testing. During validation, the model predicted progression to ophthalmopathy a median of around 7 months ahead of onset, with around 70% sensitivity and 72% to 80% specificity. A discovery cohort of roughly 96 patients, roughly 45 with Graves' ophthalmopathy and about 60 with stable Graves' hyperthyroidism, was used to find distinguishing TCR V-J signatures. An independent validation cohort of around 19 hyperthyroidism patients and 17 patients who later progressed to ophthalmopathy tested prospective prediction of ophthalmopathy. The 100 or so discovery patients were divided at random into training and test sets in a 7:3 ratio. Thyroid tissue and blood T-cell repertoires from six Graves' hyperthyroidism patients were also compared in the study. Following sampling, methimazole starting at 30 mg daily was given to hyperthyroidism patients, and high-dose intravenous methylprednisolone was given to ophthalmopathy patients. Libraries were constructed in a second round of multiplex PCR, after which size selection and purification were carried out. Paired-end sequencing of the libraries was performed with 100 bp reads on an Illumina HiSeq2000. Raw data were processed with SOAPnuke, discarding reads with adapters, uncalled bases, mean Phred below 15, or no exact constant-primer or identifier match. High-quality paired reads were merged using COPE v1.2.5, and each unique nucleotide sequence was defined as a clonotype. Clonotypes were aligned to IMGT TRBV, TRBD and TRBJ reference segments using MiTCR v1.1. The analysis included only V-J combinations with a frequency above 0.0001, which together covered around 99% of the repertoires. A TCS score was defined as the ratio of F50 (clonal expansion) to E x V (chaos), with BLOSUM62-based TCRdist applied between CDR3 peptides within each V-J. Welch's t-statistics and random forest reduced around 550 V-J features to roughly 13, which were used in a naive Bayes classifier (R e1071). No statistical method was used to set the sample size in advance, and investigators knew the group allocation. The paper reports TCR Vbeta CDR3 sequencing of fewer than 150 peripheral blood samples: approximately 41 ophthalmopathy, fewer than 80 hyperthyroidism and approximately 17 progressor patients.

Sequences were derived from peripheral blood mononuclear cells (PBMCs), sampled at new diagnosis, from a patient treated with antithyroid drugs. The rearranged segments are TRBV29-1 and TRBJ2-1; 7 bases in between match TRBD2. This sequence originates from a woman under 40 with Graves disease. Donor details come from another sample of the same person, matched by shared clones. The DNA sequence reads TGCAGCGCTCTTCCGACTAGCTATTCCTACAATGAGCAGTTCTTC. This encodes CSALPTSYSYNEQFF.